This is a list of T cell receptor beta chains from one sample in a study of response to subunit inactivated influenza vaccine. A single record per CDR3 protein comes from TCRdb applying MiXCR to the RT-PCR reads. Altogether about 520,000 distinct CDR3 sequences are present, around 9.9% being singletons, with the ten largest covering over 9.5%. The specimen was PBMCs from blood, collected 40 to 50 days after vaccination. The receptor set was obtained from a man aged 45-60 years who received an inactivated influenza vaccine. CDR3s include the opening cysteine and the closing phenylalanine or tryptophan. Each record gives: D gene, J gene, clone size, V gene, CDR3 DNA, CDR3 protein. The D gene is left open where the match is weak. Clone size is given for some rows only: seen once, a few or many times, or a class if the clone is expanded.

-	TRBJ2-7	many	TRBV27	TGTGCCAGCCTACGTCACGGTACCTACGAGCAGTACTTC	CASLRHGTYEQYF
-	TRBJ1-6	-	TRBV4-3	TGCGCCAGCAGCCAAGGGTTCTTTGATTCACCCCTCCACTTT	CASSQGFFDSPLHF
TRBD1	TRBJ2-7	few	TRBV10-3	TGTGCCATCCACCGGGACAGATCCTACGAGCAGTACTTC	CAIHRDRSYEQYF
-	TRBJ2-2	many	TRBV5-1	TGCGCCAGCAGCTTGGCCGCCAGGACGGGGTCCGGGGAGCTGTTTTTT	CASSLAARTGSGELFF
-	TRBJ2-7	many	TRBV29-1	TGCAGCGTTGCCGGGGGTAACGAGCAGTACTTC	CSVAGGNEQYF
TRBD2	TRBJ2-2	-	TRBV5-1	TGCGCCAGCAGCTTGATTGCGGCGGGAGCCCACGGGGAGCTGTTTTTT	CASSLIAAGAHGELFF
TRBD1	TRBJ1-6	few	TRBV7-2	TGTGCCAGCAGCAAGGGACAGGGGTTCTATAATTCACCCCTCCACTTT	CASSKGQGFYNSPLHF
-	TRBJ2-1	few	TRBV28	TGTGCCAGCAGTTTATCTAGCAGGCCCTACAATGAGCAGTTCTTC	CASSLSSRPYNEQFF
TRBD2	TRBJ2-3	many	TRBV5-1	TGCGCCAGCAGCCGTCGGACTAGCGCAGATACGCAGTATTTT	CASSRRTSADTQYF
TRBD2	TRBJ2-1	few	TRBV20-1	TGCAGTGCTAGAGATTTCGGTAGCGGGAAGTACAATGAGCAGTTCTTC	CSARDFGSGKYNEQFF
-	TRBJ2-1	once	TRBV11-2	TGTGCCAGCAGCTTCTTATCGTCCAATGAGCAGTTCTTC	CASSFLSSNEQFF
-	TRBJ2-5	-	TRBV12-3/TRBV12-4	TGTGCCAGCAGTTTTGGGCCCTTAGGGACCCAGTACTTC	CASSFGPLGTQYF
TRBD2	TRBJ2-1	-	TRBV20-1	TGCAGTGCTAGTTGGACTAGCGGGATGAGCTCCTACAATGAGCAGTTCTTC	CSASWTSGMSSYNEQFF
-	TRBJ2-1	-	TRBV3-1	TGTGCCAGCAGCCAAGGACTATCCGGGAATGAGCAGTTCTTC	CASSQGLSGNEQFF
-	TRBJ2-1	few	TRBV7-9	TGTGCCAGCAGCTCCGGGACACTCTACAATGAGCAGTTCTTC	CASSSGTLYNEQFF
-	TRBJ2-7	few	TRBV25-1	TGTGCCGCGGGTTACGAGCAGTACTTC	CAAGYEQYF
-	TRBJ2-1	once	TRBV30	TGTGCCTGGAGCGACGGACGCCTCGGGGAGCAGTTCTTC	CAWSDGRLGEQFF
-	TRBJ1-4	-	TRBV21-1	TGTGCCAGCAGCAGACGACGGAATGAAAAACTGTTTTTT	CASSRRRNEKLFF
-	TRBJ2-1	once	TRBV7-2	TGTGCCAGCAGCCCGGGACGGAGCTACGAGCAGTTCTTC	CASSPGRSYEQFF
-	TRBJ2-2	many	TRBV7-2	TGTGCCAGCAGCTGGGGAGACACTTACACCGGGGAGCTGTTTTTT	CASSWGDTYTGELFF
-	TRBJ2-3	few	TRBV12-3/TRBV12-4	TGTGCCAGCAGTCCCGGCGGGGCCAGAAACACAGATACGCAGTATTTT	CASSPGGARNTDTQYF
-	TRBJ2-1	many	TRBV27	TGTGCCAGCAGTTTATCGTTCAATGAGCAGTTCTTC	CASSLSFNEQFF
-	TRBJ1-1	many	TRBV20-1	TGCAGTGCTACCCATAGCGGGCAGGGCAACACTGAAGCTTTCTTT	CSATHSGQGNTEAFF
-	TRBJ2-7	-	TRBV29-1	TGCAGCGTTGGTTTCGCAGGGCCCCCCTACGAGCAGTACTTC	CSVGFAGPPYEQYF
-	TRBJ1-3	many	TRBV25-1	TGTGCCAGCACCCCCAAAAACACCATATATTTT	CASTPKNTIYF
TRBD2	TRBJ2-7	-	TRBV12-3/TRBV12-4	TGTGCCAGCAGTCTTAGCGGGGGGCGGTACGAGCAGTACTTC	CASSLSGGRYEQYF
-	TRBJ2-1	-	TRBV4-2	TGTGCCAGCAGCCAAGATCAGGGGGGACTACGGTACAATGAGCAGTTCTTC	CASSQDQGGLRYNEQFF
-	TRBJ2-5	-	TRBV7-2	TGTGCCAGCAGCTTAGATGTCGCAGGGATAGAGACCCAGTACTTC	CASSLDVAGIETQYF
-	TRBJ2-5	-	TRBV7-8	TGTGCCAGCAGCTTAATTCGTGGGCTACAAGAGACCCAGTACTTC	CASSLIRGLQETQYF
-	TRBJ2-7	-	TRBV12-3/TRBV12-4	TGTGCCAGCAGTTTAGACGGGTACTCCTACGAGCAGTACTTC	CASSLDGYSYEQYF
-	TRBJ1-1	few	TRBV5-5	TGTGCCAGCAGCTTGGCCTGGGATTCGATGAACACTGAAGCTTTCTTT	CASSLAWDSMNTEAFF
-	TRBJ2-7	few	TRBV20-1	TGCAGTGCTAGAGATGTTACAGCCTCCTACGAGCAGTACTTC	CSARDVTASYEQYF
TRBD2	TRBJ2-1	few	TRBV5-1	TGCGCCAGCAGCTTAGCTACTAGCGGGTCTATCAATGAGCAGTTCTTC	CASSLATSGSINEQFF
-	TRBJ2-1	-	TRBV20-1	TGCAGTGTTCAAACGGGGCCGGGCCTGAATGAGCAGTTCTTC	CSVQTGPGLNEQFF
-	TRBJ1-1	few	TRBV3-1	TGTGCCAGCAGCCAGTTCGGGGGTACTGAAGCTTTCTTT	CASSQFGGTEAFF
TRBD2	TRBJ2-7	-	TRBV29-1	TGCAGCGTTGAAGATCGGATAGCGGGGGTATACGAGCAGTACTTC	CSVEDRIAGVYEQYF
TRBD1	TRBJ1-1	few	TRBV20-1	TGCAGTGCTAGAAGGGGACAGGCTAACACTGAAGCTTTCTTT	CSARRGQANTEAFF
-	TRBJ2-1	-	TRBV5-1	TGCGCCAGCAGCTTGGCTACTGGCGGATACAATGAGCAGTTCTTC	CASSLATGGYNEQFF
-	TRBJ2-6	many	TRBV12-3/TRBV12-4	TGTGCCGGAAAGTCGGCAGGGGCCAACGTCCTGACTTTC	CAGKSAGANVLTF
TRBD2	TRBJ2-5	many	TRBV6-5	TGTGCCAGCAGTTCCGGGGGGACTAGCGGCGAGACCCAGTACTTC	CASSSGGTSGETQYF
TRBD2	TRBJ2-3	many	TRBV7-9	TGTGCCAGCAGCTTAGCCAACCCGGGGGGGACTCATACGCAGTATTTT	CASSLANPGGTHTQYF
-	TRBJ1-2	-	TRBV20-1	TGCAGTGCCCCAGGGCCTTGGAAGGGCTACACCTTC	CSAPGPWKGYTF
TRBD1	TRBJ1-2	many	TRBV6-2/TRBV6-3	TGTGCCAGCAGCGGACAGGGGTATGGCTACACCTTC	CASSGQGYGYTF
-	TRBJ2-7	many	TRBV5-6	TGTGCCAGCAGCCTCTCCGAGGGCGCGTACAACGAGCAGTACTTC	CASSLSEGAYNEQYF
-	TRBJ2-7	many	TRBV5-6	TGTGCCAGCAGCAAAGCGTTGGTAACCTACGAGCAGTACTTC	CASSKALVTYEQYF
-	TRBJ2-5	few	TRBV12-3/TRBV12-4	TGTGCCAGCAGTACCGCTGGGGGGGGGCTGGAGACCCAGTACTTC	CASSTAGGGLETQYF
-	TRBJ1-1	few	TRBV20-1	TGCAGTGCTAGAGATTGGTCTGAAGCTTTCTTT	CSARDWSEAFF
-	TRBJ2-3	few	TRBV28	TGTGCCAGCGGCTCATCTTATCGGGATACGCAGTATTTT	CASGSSYRDTQYF
TRBD1	TRBJ2-3	many	TRBV7-6	TGTGCCAGCAGCTCAGGACAGGGCACAGATACGCAGTATTTT	CASSSGQGTDTQYF
TRBD2	TRBJ2-1	-	TRBV28	TGTGCCAGCAGTCCCTTAGCGGGAGGGGAGGTAAATGAGCAGTTCTTC	CASSPLAGGEVNEQFF